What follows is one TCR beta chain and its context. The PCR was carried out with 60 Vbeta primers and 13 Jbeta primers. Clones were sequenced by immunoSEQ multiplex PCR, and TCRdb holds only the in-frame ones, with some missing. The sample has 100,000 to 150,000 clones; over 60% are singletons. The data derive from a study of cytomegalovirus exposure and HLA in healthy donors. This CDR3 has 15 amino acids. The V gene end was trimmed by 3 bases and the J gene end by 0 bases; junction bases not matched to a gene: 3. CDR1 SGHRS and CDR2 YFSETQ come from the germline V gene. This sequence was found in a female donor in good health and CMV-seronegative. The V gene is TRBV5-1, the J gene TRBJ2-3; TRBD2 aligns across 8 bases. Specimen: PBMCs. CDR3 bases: TGCGCCAGCAGCTGGACTAGCCGAAGCACAGATACGCAGTATTTT. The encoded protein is CASSWTSRSTDTQYF.